This TCR beta chain emerged from a study of blood T cells in healthy people across ages. Next came a second PCR, run for roughly 7 to 12 cycles, which used a sample-barcoded 5' primer along with a J-beta primer mix. TCRdb analysed the 5' RACE reads with MiXCR anew, one entry per CDR3 protein. The repertoire holds about a million distinct CDR3 sequences, with around 48% as singletons. The CDR3 runs to 16 residues. The junction had 5 bases not matched to a gene; V was cut back by 1 base and J by 7 bases. Germline V CDR1 and CDR2: SGHNT, YENEEA. The chain employs TRBV11-3 and TRBJ2-1; 12 positions match TRBD2. The clonotype originates from a man younger than 40 in good health. The sample comprised blood. CDR3 coding DNA: TGTGCCAGCAGCTTAGTAGCTAGCGGGGGGGCAAATGAGCAGTTCTTC. Its translation: CASSLVASGGANEQFF.